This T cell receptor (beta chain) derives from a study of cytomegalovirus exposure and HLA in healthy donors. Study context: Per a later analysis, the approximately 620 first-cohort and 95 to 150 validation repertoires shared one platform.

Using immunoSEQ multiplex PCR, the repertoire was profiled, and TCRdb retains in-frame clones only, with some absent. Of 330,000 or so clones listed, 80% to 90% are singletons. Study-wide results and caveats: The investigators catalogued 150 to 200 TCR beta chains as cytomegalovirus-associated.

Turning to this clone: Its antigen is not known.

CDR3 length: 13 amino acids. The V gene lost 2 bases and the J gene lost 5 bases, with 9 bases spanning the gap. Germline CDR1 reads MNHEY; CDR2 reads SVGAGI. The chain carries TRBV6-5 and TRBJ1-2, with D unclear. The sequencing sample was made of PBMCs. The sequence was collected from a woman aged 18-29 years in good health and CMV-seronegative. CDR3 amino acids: CASSYGGGYGYTF. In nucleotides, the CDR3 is TGTGCCAGCAGTTACGGCGGAGGGTATGGCTACACCTTC.